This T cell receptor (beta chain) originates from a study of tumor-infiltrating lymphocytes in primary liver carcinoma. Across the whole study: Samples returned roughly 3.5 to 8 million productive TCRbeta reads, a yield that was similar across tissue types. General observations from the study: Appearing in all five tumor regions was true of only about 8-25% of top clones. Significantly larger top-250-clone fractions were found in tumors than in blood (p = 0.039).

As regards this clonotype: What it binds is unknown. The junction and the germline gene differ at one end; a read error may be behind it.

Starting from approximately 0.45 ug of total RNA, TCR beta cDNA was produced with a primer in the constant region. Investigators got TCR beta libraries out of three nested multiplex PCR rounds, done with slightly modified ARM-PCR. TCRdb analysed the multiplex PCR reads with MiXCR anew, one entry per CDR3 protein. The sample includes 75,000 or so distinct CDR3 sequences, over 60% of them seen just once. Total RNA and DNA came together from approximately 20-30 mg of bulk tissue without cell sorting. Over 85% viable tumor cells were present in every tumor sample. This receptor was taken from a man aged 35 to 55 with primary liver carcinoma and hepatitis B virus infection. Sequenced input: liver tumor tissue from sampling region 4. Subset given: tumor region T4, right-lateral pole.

CDR3 region: CASTVLQETQYF. As DNA, the CDR3 is TGTGCCAGCACGGTCCTACAAGAGACCCAATACTTC. J is TRBJ2-5 and V is TRBV6-5; D remains ambiguous. Germline V gene lookup returns CDR1 MNHEY and CDR2 SVGAGI. The CDR3 loop spans 12 amino acids.